This TCR beta chain is drawn from a study of tumor-infiltrating lymphocytes in primary liver carcinoma. With respect to this clonotype: The junction and the germline gene differ at one end; a read error may be behind it.

The CDR3 spans 14 residues. Germline V CDR1 and CDR2: SGHNT, YENEEA. The authors made TCR beta cDNA from 450 to 600 ng total RNA with a constant-region primer. Construction of TCR beta libraries relied on three successive nested multiplex PCR rounds employing slightly modified ARM-PCR. With TRBV1-TRBV30 forward primers and a C-beta reverse primer, the first two PCR rounds were run for approximately 10 cycles each. In TCRdb, the multiplex PCR reads were re-called with MiXCR into one record per CDR3 protein. Of approximately 30,000 distinct CDR3 sequences in the sample, approximately 76% are singletons; the top ten hold more than 30%. Unsorted bulk tissue of about 18-32 mg yielded co-extracted RNA and DNA.

The TCR originated in a woman between 25 and 40 years old with primary liver carcinoma and hepatitis B virus infection. Sample: liver tumor tissue from sampling region 3. Indicated subset: tumor region T3, left-lateral pole. The rearrangement links TRBV11-3 to TRBJ2-7; D may be TRBD2 (6 bases). The CDR3 DNA sequence: TGTGCCAGCAGTTTAAGCGGGCGAGAGCACGAGCGGTACTTC. Protein product: CASSLSGREHERYF.